This T cell receptor (beta chain) was retrieved from a study of blood T cell repertoires in COVID-19. Some clones are missing from TCRdb's copy, which holds only in-frame ones; the method was immunoSEQ multiplex PCR. The data hold approximately 300,000 clones, with about nine tenths observed a single time. Trimming took 4 bases from V and 1 from J; bases not matched to a gene: 8. The CDR3 length is 16 residues. The germline V gene has CDR1 SGHVS and CDR2 FNYEAQ. V gene TRBV7-6 combines with J gene TRBJ2-7; 9 bases agree with TRBD1. This clonotype originated in a man in his fifties or sixties who had recovered from COVID-19. Sample: PBMCs or T cells enriched from blood (not recorded which). The CDR3 spells CASSSVGTGFSYEQYF. The CDR3 DNA follows: TGTGCCAGCAGCTCAGTTGGGACAGGGTTTTCCTACGAGCAGTACTTC.